This T cell receptor beta chain was found in a study of a mutant IDH1 vaccine in newly diagnosed glioma. Profiling relied on immunoSEQ multiplex PCR, and the TCRdb table lists in-frame clones only, not all of them. The sample records some 25,000 clones, roughly 77% being singletons. This clone showed up just a few times. Its target is not known. The time point denotes: week 5, during vaccination. The vaccine gave 300 ug of a 20-mer mutant IDH1 peptide subcutaneously per dose. The source is a man in his forties with glioma. This specimen consisted of PBMCs, obtained from a glioma patient whose treatment included an IDH1 peptide vaccine.

CDR3 DNA sequence: TGTGCCAGCAGTGACGGTGTCCAGTCCCTTTTCCCTGAGCAGTTCTTC. Translating gives CASSDGVQSLFPEQFF. The chain links TRBV6-1 to TRBJ2-1, with D uncertain. The germline V gene encodes CDR1 MNHNS and CDR2 SASEGT. V was cut by 3 bases and J by 9 bases, with 21 bases left in between. The CDR3 consists of 16 residues.